This T cell receptor beta chain was captured by sequencing in a study of OX40 agonist ivuxolimab in advanced cancers. Study overall: The dose-escalation group included hepatocellular carcinoma, melanoma, renal cell carcinoma and head and neck cancer.

Produced via immunoSEQ multiplex PCR; TCRdb's table is partial and in-frame only. The sample yields around 95,000 clones, around 92% seen once. Patients who had autoimmune disease history or got systemic immunosuppression were left out. Blood sampling was done at baseline, cycle 4 day 1, and cycle 7 day 1. Germline V gene sequence: CDR1 SGHNT, CDR2 YENEEA. There are 14 residues in the CDR3. The V gene lost 5 bases and the J gene lost 4 bases, with 12 bases spanning the gap. The chain is built from TRBV11-3 and TRBJ2-1, with D maybe TRBD2 (6 bases). This receptor was taken from an adult with an advanced solid tumor such as melanoma, head and neck, liver or kidney cancer. The sample was CD4+ or CD8+ T cells sorted from blood, taken in a trial of the OX40 agonist ivuxolimab. The DNA of the CDR3 is TGTGCCAGCAGCGGACGGGACTTTTACAATGAGCAGTTCTTC. This encodes CASSGRDFYNEQFF.